This TCR beta chain was recorded in a study of OX40 agonist ivuxolimab in advanced cancers. The overall study: As their treatment, patients were administered ivuxolimab, an agonistic anti-OX40 (CD134) antibody. Those enrolled were roughly 80% male, with a mean age of roughly 60 years and ages from 23 to 79.

Study-wide points: Among T cells, CD8+ cells averaged more expanded clones than CD4+ cells.

Sequencing used immunoSEQ multiplex PCR; TCRdb keeps in-frame clones, though not all of them. The sample consists of around 50,000 clones, approximately 80% of them appearing once. With regard to this clone: The target antigen is unknown.

This specimen consisted of CD4+ or CD8+ T cells sorted from blood, obtained in a trial of the OX40 agonist ivuxolimab. This clonotype was obtained from an adult with an advanced solid tumor such as melanoma, head and neck, liver or kidney cancer.

For the CDR3, the DNA is TGTGCCATCAGTGAGGGGTCAGGGAGCACTGAAGCTTTCTTT. It encodes CAISEGSGSTEAFF. The J gene is TRBJ1-1, the V gene TRBV10-3, with D perhaps matching TRBD1 (5 bases). Germline V CDR1 and CDR2: ENHRY, SYGVKD. Trimming shortened V by 2 bases and J by 4 bases, and 11 bases separated the two germline ends. This CDR3 contains 14 residues.